Following are 26 T cell receptor beta chains from one sample sequenced in a study of cytomegalovirus exposure and HLA in healthy donors. The study ran its PCR with 60 Vbeta and 13 Jbeta primers. The assay was immunoSEQ multiplex PCR, and TCRdb's table has in-frame clones only and misses some. This repertoire shows 85,000 to 130,000 clones, over 60% found once; its top ten account for roughly 6%. The material sequenced was PBMCs. Receptor source: a woman between 45 and 60 years old in good health and CMV-seropositive.

This sequence joins TRBV30 and TRBJ1-6; D is unclear. Germline-derived CDR1 and CDR2 are GTSNPN and SVGIG (reference sequence). Trimming shortened V by 1 base and J by 1 base, and 5 bases separated the two germline ends. The CDR3 consists of 14 residues. CDR3 DNA: TGTGCCTGGAGTGGAGATTCCTATAATTCACCCCTCCACTTT. Its protein is CAWSGDSYNSPLHF.

The rearrangement uses TRBV28 and TRBJ2-7; TRBD1 matches at 9 bases. Germline V gene data show CDR1 as MDHEN and CDR2 as SYDVKM. Trimming cost V 5 bases and J 3 bases; bases outside gene matches: 5. The CDR3 totals 14 residues. The CDR3 nucleotides are TGTGCCAGCAGTACCTACAGGGGGCTCTACGAGCAGTACTTC. Translating it yields CASSTYRGLYEQYF.

The V call is TRBV5-1, the J call TRBJ1-3; D may be TRBD1 (5 bases). Germline CDR1 is SGHRS and CDR2 is YFSETQ. The V end lost 4 bases, the J end lost 0 bases, and 14 bases lay between the germline ends. The CDR3 has 16 amino acids. CDR3 coding DNA: TGCGCCAGCAGCCAGGGAGGGACGGGCTCTGGAAACACCATATATTTT. Its protein is CASSQGGTGSGNTIYF.

The V call is TRBV11-1, the J call TRBJ1-2; TRBD1 matches 10 bases. The CDR3 covers 16 residues. J lost 4 bases, V lost 5 bases, and 10 bases had no gene match. From germline, CDR1 is SGHAT and CDR2 FQDESV (reference sequence). CDR3 sequence reads: CASSAGGQGRTYGYTF. The CDR3 nucleotides are TGTGCCAGCAGCGCGGGGGGACAGGGGAGGACCTATGGCTACACCTTC. The variable domain in full, completed from reference TRBV11-1 and TRBJ1-2, reads EAEVAQSPRYKITEKSQAVAFWCDPISGHATLYWYRQILGQGPELLVQFQDESVVDDSQLPKDRFSAERLKGVDSTLKIQPAELGDSAMYLCASSAGGQGRTYGYTFGSGTRLTVV.

The chain combines TRBV19 with TRBJ2-6; TRBD1 matches at 9 bases. The germline V gene has CDR1 LNHDA and CDR2 SQIVND (reference sequence). The CDR3 is 15 amino acids. V was clipped by 6 bases and J by 9 bases; unmatched bases: 9. This chain's CDR3 is CASRSDRGHFNVLTF. The CDR3 DNA reads TGTGCCAGTAGGTCGGACAGGGGACATTTCAACGTCCTGACTTTC.

This clone has more than one count but fewer than ten. The chain uses TRBV30 and TRBJ2-5; 7 bases align to TRBD2. CDR1 GTSNPN and CDR2 SVGIG come from the germline V gene (reference sequence). This CDR3 region has 16 residues. V shed 4 bases and J 1 base; nucleotides not matched to a gene: 12. The CDR3 DNA sequence: TGTGCCTGGATGGACGAACGGAGCGGGGTCCAAGAGACCCAGTACTTC. Translation gives CAWMDERSGVQETQYF.

The chain recombines TRBV19 with TRBJ2-2; the D is unclear. Germline CDR1 reads LNHDA; CDR2 reads SQIVND (reference sequence). The CDR3 has 15 residues. The V gene lost 7 bases and the J gene lost 4 bases, with 16 bases spanning the gap. In DNA, the CDR3 is TGTGCCAGTACCCCCGGCCAACTATCCACCGGGGAGCTGTTTTTT. Translation: CASTPGQLSTGELFF.

This clone was observed a handful of times. Other DNA sequences of this sample code for an identical CDR3. The chain links TRBV6-1 to TRBJ2-2; D is possibly TRBD2 (6 bases). Per the germline V gene, CDR1 is MNHNS and CDR2 is SASEGT. Trimming cost V 6 bases and J 3 bases, with 14 bases left between them. The CDR3 is 15 residues long. The CDR3 protein is CASSRRADHTGELFF. The CDR3 bases are TGTGCCAGCAGCCGGAGGGCGGACCACACCGGGGAGCTGTTTTTT.

The chain employs TRBV7-2 and TRBJ2-7, with TRBD2 matching 15 bases. The ends lost 3 bases at V and 1 base at J; junction bases unmatched: 4. This CDR3 region has 17 residues. Per germline, CDR1 SGHTA and CDR2 FQGNSA. CDR3 amino acids: CASSFGLAGGRSYEQYF. CDR3 in DNA: TGTGCCAGCAGCTTTGGACTAGCGGGGGGGCGATCCTACGAGCAGTACTTC.

The chain couples TRBV28 to TRBJ2-5, with TRBD2 matching over 12 bases. V dropped 5 bases and J dropped 5; count of bases not matched to a gene: 3. This CDR3 has 14 amino acids. Germline lookup yields CDR1 MDHEN and CDR2 SYDVKM. The CDR3 nucleotides are TGTGCCAGCAGTAGACTAGCGGGGGTGGAGACCCAGTACTTC. Protein: CASSRLAGVETQYF.

The rearrangement uses TRBV28 and TRBJ1-5; 8 bases map to TRBD1. CDR3 length equals 14 residues. Trimming at V came to 3 bases and at J to 6 bases, leaving 4 bases not matched to a gene. The germline gives CDR1 MDHEN, CDR2 SYDVKM. This CDR3 reads CASSFVTGVQPQHF. The CDR3 coding sequence is TGTGCCAGCAGTTTCGTGACAGGGGTTCAGCCCCAGCATTTT.

The rearrangement links TRBV28 to TRBJ1-5; perhaps TRBD1 as D (6 bases). The V end was cut by 3 bases, the J end by 7 bases, with 13 bases between. The CDR3 has 14 amino acids. Germline assignment: CDR1 MDHEN and CDR2 SYDVKM. Here the CDR3 DNA reads TGTGCCAGCAGTTTGGAACAGGGAAACCAGCCCCAGCATTTT. It is translated as CASSLEQGNQPQHF.

V is TRBV4-1 and J is TRBJ1-2; 10 nucleotides agree with TRBD1. V lost 0 bases and J lost 8; bases outside the gene matches: 18. Per the germline V gene, CDR1 is MGHRA and CDR2 is YSYEKL. The CDR3 contains 19 residues. The CDR3 here is CASSQDWSYRDRGSGGYTF. The CDR3 DNA reads as TGCGCCAGCAGCCAAGATTGGAGCTACCGGGACAGGGGATCCGGCGGCTACACCTTC.

The sample holds one count of this clone. The gene calls are TRBV10-3 and TRBJ1-4; 7 nucleotides agree with TRBD1. V shed 2 bases, J shed 5 bases, and the junction held 8 bases outside the gene matches. Germline V gives CDR1 ENHRY, CDR2 SYGVKD. The CDR3 totals 16 residues. DNA for the CDR3: TGTGCCATCAGTGAGCGGACCGGGACAGTAAATGAAAAACTGTTTTTT. The encoded protein is CAISERTGTVNEKLFF.

This chain's CDR3 is CASRKTADREQYF. CDR3 nucleotide sequence: TGTGCCAGCAGAAAAACAGCAGACAGAGAGCAGTACTTC. The chain uses TRBV28 and TRBJ2-5, with TRBD1 as a possible D gene (5 bases). CDR3 length: 13 amino acids. With 6 bases removed from V and 11 bases from J, the gap between germline ends came to 19 bases. The germline V gene encodes CDR1 MDHEN and CDR2 SYDVKM.

This clone was seen a few times. This chain joins TRBV6-1 and TRBJ2-7; weak D call: TRBD1 (6 bases). The CDR3 sequence is 14 residues long. Germline CDR1 is MNHNS and CDR2 is SASEGT. Trimming removed 2 bases at V and 4 bases at J, with 12 bases between. This CDR3 is CASSEQGPAYEQYF. CDR3 nucleotides: TGTGCCAGCAGTGAACAGGGGCCAGCGTACGAGCAGTACTTC.

The gene calls are TRBV6-6 and TRBJ2-5; 10 bases match TRBD2. V dropped 5 bases and J dropped 5; count of bases not matched to a gene: 5. CDR3 length: 14 amino acids. From germline, CDR1 is MNHNY and CDR2 SVGAGI (reference sequence). Here the CDR3 reads CASSISGGWETQYF. CDR3 nucleotide sequence: TGTGCCAGCAGTATTAGCGGGGGGTGGGAGACCCAGTACTTC.

The chain uses TRBV14 and TRBJ2-5; no clear D gene. Gene TRBJ2-7 matches the end of the DNA better, so the J call may be wrong. This CDR3 has 12 amino acids. From germline, CDR1 is SGHDN and CDR2 FVKESK. The CDR3 DNA follows: TGTGCCAGCAGCCATTGGCACTACGAGCAGTACTTC. It encodes CASSHWHYEQYF.

This clone was seen just once. V and J are TRBV7-9 and TRBJ1-1; D ambiguous. CDR3 length: 17 residues. Trimming pared 3 bases from V and 8 bases from J, leaving 25 bases between. Germline V CDR1 and CDR2: SEHNR, FQNEAQ (reference sequence). The CDR3 spells CASSLGRQSYKSVEAFF. The CDR3 DNA reads TGTGCCAGCAGCTTGGGCAGGCAGTCCTATAAGTCTGTAGAAGCTTTCTTT. The variable domain in full, completed from reference TRBV7-9 and TRBJ1-1, reads DTGVSQNPRHKITKRGQNVTFRCDPISEHNRLYWYRQTLGQGPEFLTYFQNEAQLEKSRLLSDRFSAERPKGSFSTLEIQRTEQGDSAMYLCASSLGRQSYKSVEAFFGQGTRLTVV.

The chain has TRBV4-3 and TRBJ2-2; the D gene is possibly TRBD2 (5 bases). V dropped 2 bases and J dropped 7 bases, with 20 bases sitting between them. Germline values: CDR1 LGHNA, CDR2 YSLEER. The CDR3 totals 17 residues. The CDR3 DNA follows: TGCGCCAGCAGCCAATTGAGGACGGGGTTCTACGGCGGGGAGCTGTTTTTT. It is translated as CASSQLRTGFYGGELFF.

The V gene is TRBV4-2, the J gene TRBJ2-7, with 7 bases matching TRBD1. With 3 bases clipped from V and 3 bases from J, the junction kept 5 bases outside the gene matches. From germline, CDR1 is LGHNA and CDR2 YNFKEQ. The CDR3 is made up of 14 amino acids. The CDR3 DNA follows: TGTGCCAGCAGCCAGTCCGGGACAGACTACGAGCAGTACTTC. Its protein product is CASSQSGTDYEQYF.

The chain joins TRBV2 to TRBJ1-3; D gene ambiguous. V was clipped by 7 bases and J by 0 bases, with 13 bases between them. From germline, CDR1 is SNHLY and CDR2 FYNNEI. The CDR3 is 15 residues long. CDR3 sequence: CASKVGLSSGNTIYF. The CDR3 coding sequence is TGTGCCAGCAAGGTCGGACTGAGCTCTGGAAACACCATATATTTT.

This clone was recorded a few times. The chain carries TRBV5-1 and TRBJ1-1; unclear D gene. This CDR3 contains 14 residues. V lost 8 bases, J lost 0 bases, and 14 bases lay in between. In germline, CDR1 is SGHRS, CDR2 YFSETQ. The CDR3 nucleotides are TGCGCCAGTAACTCTGGGCAGATGAACACTGAAGCTTTCTTT. This gives the protein CASNSGQMNTEAFF. The whole variable domain, remainder taken from reference TRBV5-1 and TRBJ1-1, is KAGVTQTPRYLIKTRGQQVTLSCSPISGHRSVSWYQQTPGQGLQFLFEYFSETQRNKGNFPGRFSGRQFSNSRSEMNVSTLELGDSALYLCASNSGQMNTEAFFGQGTRLTVV.

Points on this clone: Other nucleotide sequences in the sample specify the same CDR3. V usage is TRBV6-1 and J usage is TRBJ1-2; D is perhaps TRBD1 (6 bases). Germline CDR1 MNHNS, CDR2 SASEGT. V shed 6 bases and J shed 8 bases, with 16 bases lying between them. This CDR3 has 13 amino acids. In DNA, the CDR3 is TGTGCCAGCAGGGCTTCAGGGGTTGTAGGCTACACCTTC. It specifies CASRASGVVGYTF.

The J gene is TRBJ1-1, the V gene TRBV7-6; D is possibly TRBD1 (5 bases). Between the trimmed V and J ends, which lost 1 base and 1 base, there was a span of 13 bases. CDR3 length: 16 residues. The germline V gene encodes CDR1 SGHVS and CDR2 FNYEAQ. This chain's CDR3 is CASSLEQGWGNTEAFF. The CDR3 coding sequence is TGTGCCAGCAGCTTAGAGCAGGGTTGGGGGAACACTGAAGCTTTCTTT.

This clone is a singleton in its sample. This chain joins TRBV2 and TRBJ2-5, with 7 bases that match TRBD1. Germline V gene data show CDR1 as SNHLY and CDR2 as FYNNEI. With 0 bases clipped from V and 1 base from J, the junction kept 11 bases outside the gene matches. The CDR3 contains 18 residues. CDR3 bases: TGTGCCAGCAGTGAAGCGCTGGCAGGGGGAATCCTCCAAGAGACCCAGTACTTC. Residues: CASSEALAGGILQETQYF. The whole variable domain, filled in from reference TRBV2 and TRBJ2-5, reads EPEVTQTPSHQVTQMGQEVILRCVPISNHLYFYWYRQILGQKVEFLVSFYNNEISEKSEIFDDQFSVERPDGSNFTLKIRSTKLEDSAMYFCASSEALAGGILQETQYFGPGTRLLVL.